This T cell receptor (beta chain) is from a study of identifying expanded T cells in peripheral blood. Overall study findings and caveats: Technical replicates showed around 1.1 changed clones; two weeks roughly 16; four weeks 19.

The CDR3 length is 12 residues. Germline CDR1 SEHNR, CDR2 FQNEAQ (reference sequence). Trimming shortened V by 5 bases and J by 3 bases, and 7 bases separated the two germline ends. Sequenced by immunoSEQ multiplex PCR; TCRdb stores in-frame clones only, minus some. The sample includes about 80,000 clones, more than 70% seen only once; the top ten take roughly 19%. Concerning this clone: The antigen remains unidentified.

The sequence came from a person aged 18 to 75 in good health. Material for sequencing was blood. The chain is built from TRBV7-9 and TRBJ1-2; D remains ambiguous. The CDR3 loop is CASSREDYGYTF. In nucleotides, the CDR3 is TGTGCCAGCAGCCGGGAGGACTATGGCTACACCTTC.